One TCR beta chain is described in this entry. The data derive from a study of blood T cell repertoires in COVID-19. The data were produced by immunoSEQ multiplex PCR, yet TCRdb's version contains in-frame clones alone and is incomplete. The sample consists of roughly 180,000 clones, approximately 80% of them appearing once. The CDR3 contains 15 residues. From germline, CDR1 is SEHNR and CDR2 FQNEAQ (reference sequence). V trimming: 6 bases; J trimming: 8 bases; junction bases outside the gene matches: 12. The chain carries TRBV7-9 and TRBJ1-2; 10 positions agree with TRBD1. The receptor was isolated from a man between 60 and 75 years old who had been exposed to COVID-19. Sequencing was carried out using PBMCs or T cells enriched from blood (not recorded which). CDR3 residues: CASSSGTGVVWGYTF. CDR3 nucleotides: TGTGCCAGCAGTTCCGGGACAGGGGTCGTCTGGGGCTACACCTTC.